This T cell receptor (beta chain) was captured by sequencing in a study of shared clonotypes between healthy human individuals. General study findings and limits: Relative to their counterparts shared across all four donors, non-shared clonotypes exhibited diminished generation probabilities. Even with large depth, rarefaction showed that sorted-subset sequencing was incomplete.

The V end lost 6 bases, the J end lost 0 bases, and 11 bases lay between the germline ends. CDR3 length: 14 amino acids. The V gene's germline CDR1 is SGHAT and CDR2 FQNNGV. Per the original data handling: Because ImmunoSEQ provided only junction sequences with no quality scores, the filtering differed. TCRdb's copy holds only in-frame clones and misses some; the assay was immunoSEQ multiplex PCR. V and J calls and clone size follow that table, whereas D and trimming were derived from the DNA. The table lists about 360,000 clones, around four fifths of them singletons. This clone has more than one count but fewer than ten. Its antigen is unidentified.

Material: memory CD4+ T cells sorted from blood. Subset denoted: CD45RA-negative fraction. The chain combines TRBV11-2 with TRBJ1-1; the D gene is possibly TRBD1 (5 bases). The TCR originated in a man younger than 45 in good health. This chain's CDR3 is CASRLDTMNTEAFF. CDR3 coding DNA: TGTGCCAGCAGACTGGACACTATGAACACTGAAGCTTTCTTT. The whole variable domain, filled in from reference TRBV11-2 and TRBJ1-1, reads EAGVAQSPRYKIIEKRQSVAFWCNPISGHATLYWYQQILGQGPKLLIQFQNNGVVDDSQLPKDRFSAERLKGVDSTLKIQPAKLEDSAVYLCASRLDTMNTEAFFGQGTRLTVV.